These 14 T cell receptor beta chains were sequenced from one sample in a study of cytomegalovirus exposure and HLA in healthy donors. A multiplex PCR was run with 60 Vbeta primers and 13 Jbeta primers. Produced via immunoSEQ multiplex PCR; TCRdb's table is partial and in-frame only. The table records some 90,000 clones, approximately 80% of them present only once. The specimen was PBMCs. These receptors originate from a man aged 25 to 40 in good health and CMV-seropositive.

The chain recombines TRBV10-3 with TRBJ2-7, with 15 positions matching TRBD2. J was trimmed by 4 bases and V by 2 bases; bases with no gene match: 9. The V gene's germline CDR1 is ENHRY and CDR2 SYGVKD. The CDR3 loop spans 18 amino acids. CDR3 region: CAISEPGTSGGPQYEQYV. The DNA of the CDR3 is TGTGCCATCAGTGAGCCTGGGACTAGCGGGGGGCCGCAATACGAGCAGTACGTC.

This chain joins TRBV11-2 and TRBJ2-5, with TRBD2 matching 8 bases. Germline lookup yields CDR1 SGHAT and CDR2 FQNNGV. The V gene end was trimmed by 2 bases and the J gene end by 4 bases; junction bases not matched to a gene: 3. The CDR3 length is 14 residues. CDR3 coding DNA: TGTGCCAGCAGCTTACGGGGGGGTGGAGAGACCCAGTACTTC. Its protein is CASSLRGGGETQYF.

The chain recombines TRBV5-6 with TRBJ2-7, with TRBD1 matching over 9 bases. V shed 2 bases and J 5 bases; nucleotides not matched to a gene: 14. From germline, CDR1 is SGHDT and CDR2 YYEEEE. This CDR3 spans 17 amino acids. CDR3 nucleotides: TGTGCCAGCAGCTTCCCTGCCGGGACAGGGCTGGACCACGAGCAGTACGTC. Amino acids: CASSFPAGTGLDHEQYV.

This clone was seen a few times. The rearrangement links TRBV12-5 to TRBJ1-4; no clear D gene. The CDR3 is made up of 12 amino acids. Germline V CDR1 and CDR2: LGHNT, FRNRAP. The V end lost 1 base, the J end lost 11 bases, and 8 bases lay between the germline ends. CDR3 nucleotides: TGTGCTAGTGGTTTGGCCCTACTGAAACTGTTTTTT. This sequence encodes CASGLALLKLFF.

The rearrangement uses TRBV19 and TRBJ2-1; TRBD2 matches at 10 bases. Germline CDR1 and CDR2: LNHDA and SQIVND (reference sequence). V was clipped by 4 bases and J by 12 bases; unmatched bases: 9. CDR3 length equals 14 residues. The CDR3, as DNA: TGTGCCAGTAGTACTAGCGGGAGTTCCGCCGTGCAGTTCTTC. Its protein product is CASSTSGSSAVQFF.

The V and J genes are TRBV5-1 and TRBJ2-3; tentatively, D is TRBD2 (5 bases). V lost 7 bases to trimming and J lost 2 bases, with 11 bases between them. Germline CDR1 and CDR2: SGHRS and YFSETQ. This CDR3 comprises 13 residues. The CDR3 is CASAASYTDTQYF. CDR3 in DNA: TGCGCCAGCGCGGCTAGCTACACAGATACGCAGTATTTT.

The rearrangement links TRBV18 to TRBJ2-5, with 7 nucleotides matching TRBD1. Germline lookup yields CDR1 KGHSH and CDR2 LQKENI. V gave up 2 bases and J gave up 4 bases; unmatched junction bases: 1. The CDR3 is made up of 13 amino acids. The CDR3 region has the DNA TGTGCCAGCTCACCAGCAGGGGGAGAGACCCAGTACTTC. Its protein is CASSPAGGETQYF.

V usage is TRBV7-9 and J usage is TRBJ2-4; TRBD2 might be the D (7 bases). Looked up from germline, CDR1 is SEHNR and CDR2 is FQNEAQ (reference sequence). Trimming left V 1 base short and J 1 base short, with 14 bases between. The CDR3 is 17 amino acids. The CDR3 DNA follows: TGTGCCAGCAGCTTAGGGGGGGGGCTTACGGCCAAAAACATTCAGTACTTC. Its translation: CASSLGGGLTAKNIQYF.

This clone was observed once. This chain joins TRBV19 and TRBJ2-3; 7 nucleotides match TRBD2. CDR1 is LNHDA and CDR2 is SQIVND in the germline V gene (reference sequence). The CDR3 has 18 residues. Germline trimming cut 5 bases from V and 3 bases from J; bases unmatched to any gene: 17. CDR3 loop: CASSLYMGGVPPTDTQYF. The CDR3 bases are TGTGCCAGTAGTCTATATATGGGAGGGGTCCCTCCTACAGATACGCAGTATTTT. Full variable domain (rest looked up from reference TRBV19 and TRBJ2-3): DGGITQSPKYLFRKEGQNVTLSCEQNLNHDAMYWYRQDPGQGLRLIYYSQIVNDFQKGDIAEGYSVSREKKESFPLTVTSAQKNPTAFYLCASSLYMGGVPPTDTQYFGPGTRLTVL.

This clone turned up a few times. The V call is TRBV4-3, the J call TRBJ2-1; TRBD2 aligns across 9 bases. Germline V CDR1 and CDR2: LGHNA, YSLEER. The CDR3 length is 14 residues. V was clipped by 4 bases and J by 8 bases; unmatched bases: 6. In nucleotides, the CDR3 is TGCGCCAGCAGCCTTCAAGCGGGAGGCGATGAGCAGTTCTTC. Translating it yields CASSLQAGGDEQFF.

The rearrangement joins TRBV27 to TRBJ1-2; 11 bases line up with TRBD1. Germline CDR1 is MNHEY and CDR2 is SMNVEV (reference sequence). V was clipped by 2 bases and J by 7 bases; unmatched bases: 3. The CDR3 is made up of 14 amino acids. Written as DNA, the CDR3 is TGTGCCAGCAGTTTAAGAGGACAGGGGGCTGGCTACACCTTC. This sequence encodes CASSLRGQGAGYTF.

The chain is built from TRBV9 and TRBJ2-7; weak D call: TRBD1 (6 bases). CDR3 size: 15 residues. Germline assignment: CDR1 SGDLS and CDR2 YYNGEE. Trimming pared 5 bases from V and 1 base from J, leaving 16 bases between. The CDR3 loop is CASSLRGQPSYEQYF. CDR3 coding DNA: TGTGCCAGCAGTCTCCGTGGACAGCCATCCTACGAGCAGTACTTC.

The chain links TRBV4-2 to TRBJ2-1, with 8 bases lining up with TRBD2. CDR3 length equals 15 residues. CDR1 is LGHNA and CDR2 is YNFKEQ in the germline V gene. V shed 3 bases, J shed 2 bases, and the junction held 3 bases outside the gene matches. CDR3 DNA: TGTGCCAGCAGCCAGGAACTAGCGGCCTACAATGAGCAGTTCTTC. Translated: CASSQELAAYNEQFF.

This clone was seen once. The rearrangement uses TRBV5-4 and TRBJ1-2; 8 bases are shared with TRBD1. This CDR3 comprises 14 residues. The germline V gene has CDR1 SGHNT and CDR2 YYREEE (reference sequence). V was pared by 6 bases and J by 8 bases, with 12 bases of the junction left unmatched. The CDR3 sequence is CASTEQGELRGYTF. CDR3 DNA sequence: TGTGCCAGCACCGAACAGGGGGAACTTCGGGGCTACACCTTC.